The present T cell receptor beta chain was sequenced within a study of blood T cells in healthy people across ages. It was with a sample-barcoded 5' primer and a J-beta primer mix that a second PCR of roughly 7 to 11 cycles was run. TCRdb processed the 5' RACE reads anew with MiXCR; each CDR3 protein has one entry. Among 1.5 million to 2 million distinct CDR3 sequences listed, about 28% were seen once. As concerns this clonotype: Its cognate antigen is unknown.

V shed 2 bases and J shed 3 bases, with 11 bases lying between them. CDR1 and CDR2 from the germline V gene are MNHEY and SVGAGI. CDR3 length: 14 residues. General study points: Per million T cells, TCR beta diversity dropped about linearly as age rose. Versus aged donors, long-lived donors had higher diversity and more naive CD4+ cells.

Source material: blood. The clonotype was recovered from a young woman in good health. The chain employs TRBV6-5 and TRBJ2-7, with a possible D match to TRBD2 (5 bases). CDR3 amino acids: CASSYGMGSYEQYF. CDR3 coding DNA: TGTGCCAGCAGTTACGGGATGGGGAGCTACGAGCAGTACTTC.